This TCR beta chain was captured in a study of T cell responses to AZD1222 COVID-19 vaccine. The study, taken as a whole, reports: Repertoires were sampled only after the peak T cell response. Only a handful of people who got AZD1222 tested seropositive at baseline. With two AZD1222 doses given, Spike-specific TCR breadth and depth both rose.

Trimming removed 5 bases at V and 0 bases at J, with 17 bases between. There are 18 residues in the CDR3. Per the germline V gene, CDR1 is SGHTA and CDR2 is FQGTGA. Sequenced by immunoSEQ multiplex PCR; TCRdb stores in-frame clones only, minus some. Of around 200,000 clones in the sample, 85% to 95% were seen once. As for this clone: Its antigen is not identified.

The clonotype comes from an adult who received the AZD1222 COVID-19 vaccine. This specimen was peripheral blood, taken 28 days after the second AZD1222 dose. The rearrangement joins TRBV7-3 to TRBJ2-6; D is possibly TRBD1 or TRBD2 (6 bases each). The CDR3 DNA is TGTGCCAGCAGCCGATACGGGGGCAGCCTCTCTGGGGCCAACGTCCTGACTTTC. Its protein is CASSRYGGSLSGANVLTF. Filled out from reference TRBV7-3 and TRBJ2-6, the complete variable domain reads GAGVSQTPSNKVTEKGKYVELRCDPISGHTALYWYRQSLGQGPEFLIYFQGTGAADDSGLPNDRFFAVRPEGSVSTLKIQRTERGDSAVYLCASSRYGGSLSGANVLTFGAGSRLTVL.